This T cell receptor (beta chain) was observed in a study of blood T cell repertoires in COVID-19. Study context: Sample material is recorded as cDNA or gDNA derived from T cells, B-cell-depleted T cells, or PBMCs.

Authors' processing steps: Scientists estimated how many nucleated cells there were by amplifying reference gene primers. The data were produced by immunoSEQ multiplex PCR, yet TCRdb's version contains in-frame clones alone and is incomplete. The D gene and trimming were derived from the DNA, and the V and J assignments and clone size from that table. The sample records 150,000 to 200,000 clones, around four fifths being singletons. Germline CDR1 SGHTA, CDR2 FQGNSA. CDR3 size: 15 residues. Germline trimming cut 2 bases from V and 5 bases from J; bases unmatched to any gene: 7. This TCR was recovered from a man in his forties who had recovered from COVID-19. This sequence joins TRBV7-2 and TRBJ2-5; TRBD2 aligns across 8 bases. The sequencing input was peripheral blood. The CDR3 is CASSLQAGARETQYF. The CDR3 DNA sequence: TGTGCCAGCAGCTTACAAGCGGGGGCGCGGGAGACCCAGTACTTC.